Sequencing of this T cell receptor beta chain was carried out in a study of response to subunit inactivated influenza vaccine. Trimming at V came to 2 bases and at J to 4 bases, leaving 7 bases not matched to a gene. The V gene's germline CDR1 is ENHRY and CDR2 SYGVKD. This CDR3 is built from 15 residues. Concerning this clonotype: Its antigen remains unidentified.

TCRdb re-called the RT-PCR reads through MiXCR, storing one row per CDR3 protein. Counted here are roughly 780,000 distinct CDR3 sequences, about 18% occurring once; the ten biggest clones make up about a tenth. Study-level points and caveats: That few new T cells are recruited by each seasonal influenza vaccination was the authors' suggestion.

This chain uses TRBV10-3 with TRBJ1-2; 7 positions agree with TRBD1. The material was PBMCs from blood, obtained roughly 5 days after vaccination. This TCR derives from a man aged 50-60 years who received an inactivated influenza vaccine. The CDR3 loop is CAISEAGTAFYGYTF. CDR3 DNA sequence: TGTGCCATCAGTGAGGCCGGGACAGCCTTCTATGGCTACACCTTC.